The 2 T cell receptor beta chains listed next were all sequenced from one sample in a study of T cell responses to AZD1222 COVID-19 vaccine. Profiling relied on immunoSEQ multiplex PCR, and the TCRdb table lists in-frame clones only, not all of them. This table holds 90,000 to 120,000 clones, about 94% found once. This specimen consisted of peripheral blood, obtained on day 0 of AZD1222 vaccination. Receptors originate from an adult in good health.

This sequence joins TRBV19 and TRBJ2-7; TRBD1 matches 8 bases. CDR1 and CDR2 (germline): LNHDA, SQIVND (reference sequence). With V trimmed by 4 bases and J by 5 bases, 4 bases remained unmatched. CDR3 length: 13 amino acids. The CDR3: CASSRQTGDEQYF. The CDR3, as DNA: TGTGCCAGTAGTAGACAGACAGGGGACGAGCAGTACTTC.

By its share, this clone is medium-sized. The chain joins TRBV6-5 to TRBJ2-2; TRBD2 is a possible D gene (6 bases). Trimming left V 6 bases short and J 7 bases short, with 18 bases between. The length of the CDR3 is 15 residues. Germline-derived CDR1 and CDR2 are MNHEY and SVGAGI. This CDR3 is CASRNGEARHGELFF. In DNA form, the CDR3 reads TGTGCCAGCAGGAACGGGGAGGCCCGACACGGGGAGCTGTTTTTT.